Listed here is a single T cell receptor (beta chain). Its antigen is unknown. The germline gives CDR1 SGHTA, CDR2 FQGNSA. This CDR3 spans 14 amino acids. The V gene lost 0 bases and the J gene lost 4 bases, with 9 bases spanning the gap. The protocol was immunoSEQ multiplex PCR, while the TCRdb copy is restricted to in-frame clones and leaves out a portion. The data show around 29,000 clones, nearly 90% seen once. The entry originates in a study of graft-versus-host responses after intestinal transplantation. On the study more broadly: Transplant types were multivisceral, liver-intestinal, or isolated intestinal. Induction with anti-thymocyte globulin, then tacrolimus and steroids for roughly three years, was given to all recipients. Notes on the study in general: Circulating GvH clones peaking coincided with falling HvG clones soon after transplant. GvH clones were identified in recipient marrow, with some first appearing in ileum or blood.

Sample: PBMCs, taken about 15 months after intestinal transplantation. This TCR was recovered from a human patient who received an intestinal transplant, so some T cells may come from the graft donor. The chain recombines TRBV7-2 with TRBJ2-5, with TRBD1 as a possible D gene (5 bases). The CDR3 is CASSLAYQGETQYF. The CDR3 bases are TGTGCCAGCAGCTTAGCATATCAGGGAGAGACCCAGTACTTC.